These T cell receptor beta chains were read from a single sample in a study of blood T cell repertoires in COVID-19. The method was immunoSEQ multiplex PCR; TCRdb's version includes in-frame clones alone and lacks a portion of them. Of about 200,000 clones listed, 75% to 95% are singletons. Sequences were obtained from peripheral blood. The receptor set was obtained from a man aged 50 to 59 with acute or convalescent COVID-19. The CDR3 runs from the conserved cysteine through the conserved F or W. The D gene is left open where the match is weak. Part of the rows lack a size; the others show once, few, many or a class for expanded clones.

V gene	J gene	D gene	clone size	CDR3 protein	CDR3 DNA
TRBV28	TRBJ1-5	-	-	CASTLFGTTNQPQHF	TGTGCCAGCACTCTTTTCGGGACAACTAATCAGCCCCAGCATTTT
TRBV10-3	TRBJ1-1	-	-	CAIRKGDTEAFF	TGTGCCATCAGGAAGGGGGACACTGAAGCTTTCTTT
TRBV6-6	TRBJ2-7	-	-	CASSHGTLGYEQYF	TGTGCCAGCAGTCACGGGACTTTGGGCTACGAGCAGTACTTC
TRBV19	TRBJ1-5	-	few	CASSIGGGGNQPQHF	TGTGCCAGTAGTATAGGAGGGGGTGGCAATCAGCCCCAGCATTTT
TRBV6-6	TRBJ1-5	TRBD1	-	CASSYGTGTGQPQHF	TGTGCCAGCAGTTACGGGACAGGGACCGGTCAGCCCCAGCATTTT
TRBV28	TRBJ1-6	-	-	CASSTDSSYNSPLHF	TGTGCCAGCAGTACAGACAGCTCCTATAATTCACCCCTCCACTTT
TRBV5-4	TRBJ1-2	-	-	CASSLDGTMMYGYTF	TGTGCCAGCAGCTTGGACGGCACTATGATGTATGGCTACACCTTC
TRBV11-2	TRBJ2-1	TRBD1	-	CASSPTGSSYNEQFF	TGTGCCAGCAGCCCGACAGGGAGCTCCTACAATGAGCAGTTCTTC
TRBV12-3/TRBV12-4	TRBJ1-5	-	-	CASSTGSHQPQHF	TGTGCCAGCAGTACAGGGTCGCATCAGCCCCAGCATTTT
TRBV5-1	TRBJ2-2	TRBD1	-	CASSQGAANTGELFF	TGCGCCAGCAGCCAGGGGGCGGCCAACACCGGGGAGCTGTTTTTT
TRBV6-1	TRBJ1-1	-	-	CASSARLGWVNTEAFF	TGTGCCAGCAGTGCAAGGCTGGGCTGGGTGAACACTGAAGCTTTCTTT
TRBV9	TRBJ1-4	-	-	CASSVGGERSNEKLFF	TGTGCCAGCAGCGTAGGGGGGGAGAGGTCTAATGAAAAACTGTTTTTT
TRBV24-1	TRBJ1-5	-	-	CATSDGRGPHQPQHF	TGTGCCACCAGTGATGGGCGGGGGCCCCATCAGCCCCAGCATTTT
TRBV14	TRBJ2-5	-	-	CASSQNSQETQYF	TGTGCCAGCAGCCAGAACTCCCAAGAGACCCAGTACTTC
TRBV28	TRBJ2-3	-	once	CASSPEEAGRDTQYF	TGTGCCAGCAGCCCCGAGGAGGCGGGGCGAGATACGCAGTATTTT